The sample holds many counts of the clone carrying this TCR beta chain. Trimming removed 1 base from V and 5 bases from J, with 12 bases in between. The germline V gene encodes CDR1 LGHNT and CDR2 FRNRAP. The CDR3 has 14 residues. RNA transcripts gave rise to amplified TCR beta CDR3 regions. The HTBI primer set served for first-round RT-PCR of the TCR CDR3. Each CDR3 protein gets one entry after TCRdb re-called the multiplex PCR reads with MiXCR. The sample contains about 560,000 distinct CDR3 sequences, 15% to 17% of which appear only once. The data originate from a study of T cells in Graves' hyperthyroidism and ophthalmopathy.

The TCR originated in a woman aged 25 to 39 with Graves' hyperthyroidism. Sample: blood. The chain has TRBV12-5 and TRBJ2-7, with a tentative D call TRBD1 (6 bases). This chain's CDR3 is CASGLAPQGHEQYF. The CDR3 region has the DNA TGTGCTAGTGGTTTGGCGCCACAGGGCCACGAGCAGTACTTC.